These 17 T cell receptor beta chains were all obtained from the same sample, sequenced in a study of regulatory T cells in long-lasting Graves disease. Building the TCR beta libraries relied on iRepertoire HTBI primers, and CDR3 regions underwent Arm-PCR. TCRdb redid the calling of the multiplex PCR reads with MiXCR, one entry per CDR3 protein. The table lists 310,000 or so distinct CDR3 sequences, roughly a fifth of them singletons. Indicated time point: persistent/refractory GD, antithyroid drugs over 5 years with positive TRAb. There was RNA extracted from PBMCs, and the TCR library was made from it. Here the sequenced sample was peripheral blood mononuclear cells (PBMCs), taken when the disease was refractory, from a patient treated with antithyroid drugs. The receptors originated from a female donor with Graves disease.

This clonotype was found many times. This chain joins TRBV6-1 and TRBJ1-2, with 10 nucleotides matching TRBD1. J lost 5 bases, V lost 6 bases, and 6 bases had no gene match. The CDR3 totals 14 residues. Per germline, CDR1 MNHNS and CDR2 SASEGT. The chain's CDR3 is CASRGTGERYGYTF. Written as DNA, the CDR3 is TGTGCCAGCAGAGGGACAGGGGAGAGGTATGGCTACACCTTC.

This clonotype was recorded at least ten times. The chain carries TRBV27 and TRBJ2-7, with a possible D match to TRBD1 (6 bases). V lost 5 bases to trimming and J lost 2 bases, with 19 bases between them. The CDR3 covers 16 residues. Germline loops: CDR1 MNHEY, CDR2 SMNVEV (reference sequence). DNA of the CDR3: TGTGCCAGCAGTGTGTCTTCCGGGACAAACCCCTACGAGCAGTACTTC. Translating gives CASSVSSGTNPYEQYF.

In its sample, this clonotype was seen many times. The V and J genes are TRBV12-3 or TRBV12-4 and TRBJ2-6; D unresolved. Trimming pared 6 bases from V and 2 bases from J, leaving 11 bases between. CDR3 length: 15 amino acids. The CDR3 DNA reads as TGTGCCAGCAGCACGGCCCTACCTGGGGCCAACGTCCTGACTTTC. This translates into CASSTALPGANVLTF.

The V and J genes are TRBV10-3 and TRBJ2-1; a possible D gene is TRBD2 (5 bases). V shed 3 bases and J shed 6 bases, with 12 bases lying between them. This CDR3 spans 14 amino acids. CDR1 is ENHRY, CDR2 SYGVKD, per germline. The CDR3 sequence: CAISEQLRGNEQFF. The CDR3 bases are TGTGCCATCAGTGAACAACTACGGGGCAATGAGCAGTTCTTC.

A few counts support this clonotype. The rearrangement links TRBV4-2 to TRBJ1-5, with D perhaps TRBD1 (6 bases). The CDR3 totals 15 residues. The V gene's germline CDR1 is LGHNA and CDR2 YNFKEQ. V was shortened by 0 bases and J by 6 bases, with 12 bases between the two germline ends. CDR3: CASSQDARGSQPQHF. DNA for the CDR3: TGTGCCAGCAGCCAAGACGCTAGGGGGTCTCAGCCCCAGCATTTT.

This rearrangement joins TRBV7-2 to TRBJ2-7; maybe TRBD1 (5 bases). Germline V gene lookup returns CDR1 SGHTA and CDR2 FQGNSA. The CDR3 contains 14 residues. The ends were cut back, 4 bases at V and 6 bases at J, with 16 bases in the middle. The DNA for the CDR3 is TGTGCCAGCAGCTCTTCGACGGGCCAGGGCGAGCAGTACTTC. Translated, it gives CASSSSTGQGEQYF.

The genes are TRBV7-2 and TRBJ2-5; the D is unclear. Germline V gene sequence: CDR1 SGHTA, CDR2 FQGNSA. CDR3 length: 17 residues. V was pared by 1 base and J by 1 base, with 16 bases between. This CDR3 reads CASSLDLRRNPQETQYF. The CDR3 DNA is TGTGCCAGCAGCTTAGACTTGAGGCGGAACCCCCAAGAGACCCAGTACTTC.

This clonotype was counted at least ten times. V usage is TRBV6-1 and J usage is TRBJ1-1; the D is unclear. Germline V gene lookup returns CDR1 MNHNS and CDR2 SASEGT. Trimming removed 6 bases at V and 0 bases at J, with 11 bases between. This CDR3 spans 14 amino acids. This chain's CDR3 is CASSAATMNTEAFF. The CDR3 DNA reads as TGTGCCAGCAGCGCAGCCACTATGAACACTGAAGCTTTCTTT.

This clonotype was recorded many times. The chain carries TRBV27 and TRBJ2-7, with 10 positions matching TRBD2. The ends lost 4 bases at V and 0 bases at J; junction bases unmatched: 15. This CDR3 is 19 amino acids long. CDR1 MNHEY and CDR2 SMNVEV come from the germline V gene (reference sequence). The CDR3 region has the DNA TGTGCCAGCAGTTCAACCGGGACTAGCGATTTGGGGATCTCCTACGAGCAGTACTTC. Translation: CASSSTGTSDLGISYEQYF.

On this clonotype: A much more abundant neighbour one base away suggests this may be a read error. V usage is TRBV12-3 or TRBV12-4 and J usage is TRBJ1-3, with 9 bases identical to TRBD1. The CDR3 has 15 residues. The trim removed 3 bases at V and 7 bases at J, leaving 7 bases unmatched. CDR3 nucleotides: TGTGCCAGCAGTTTTGGGACAGGGTTATTGAACACCATATATTTT. Amino acid sequence: CASSFGTGLLNTIYF.

The chain uses TRBV30 and TRBJ2-2; D not resolved. CDR3 length: 13 residues. The V end was cut by 0 bases, the J end by 7 bases, with 9 bases between. CDR1 and CDR2 from the germline V gene are GTSNPN and SVGIG (reference sequence). In nucleotides, the CDR3 is TGTGCCTGGAGTGTACTAATTGGCGGGGAGCTGTTTTTT. This codes for CAWSVLIGGELFF.

This clonotype showed up many times. The rearrangement links TRBV7-2 to TRBJ2-7; the D is unclear. Trimming shortened V by 1 base and J by 1 base, and 11 bases separated the two germline ends. The CDR3 runs 15 residues. Germline CDR1 and CDR2: SGHTA and FQGNSA. The DNA for the CDR3 is TGTGCCAGCAGCTTAGATGTTGGGCAGTCCTACGAGCAGTACTTC. Its translation: CASSLDVGQSYEQYF.

The gene calls are TRBV7-9 and TRBJ2-5; D remains ambiguous. The tail of the sequence fits TRBJ2-1 better, so the J call may be wrong. Germline loops: CDR1 SEHNR, CDR2 FQNEAQ (reference sequence). The CDR3 has 12 residues. CDR3 DNA sequence: TGTGCCAGCAGCTTGTCCCAAAATGAGCAGTTCTTC. It codes for CASSLSQNEQFF.

The CDR3 region is CASSLDRAGTGELFF. CDR3 DNA sequence: TGTGCCAGCAGTCTCGACAGGGCGGGCACCGGGGAGCTGTTTTTT. The V gene is TRBV28, the J gene TRBJ2-2; TRBD1 aligns across 7 bases. Germline V lookup: CDR1 MDHEN, CDR2 SYDVKM. This CDR3 comprises 15 residues. Trimming at V came to 5 bases and at J to 4 bases, leaving 7 bases not matched to a gene.

This clonotype was recorded at least ten times. The chain links TRBV28 to TRBJ1-1, with no clear D. The CDR3 runs 13 residues. The V end lost 6 bases, the J end lost 5 bases, and 13 bases lay between the germline ends. Germline CDR1 is MDHEN and CDR2 is SYDVKM. The CDR3 protein is CASSPLVGTEAFF. Here the CDR3 DNA reads TGTGCCAGCAGCCCCCTAGTGGGGACTGAAGCTTTCTTT.

The chain is built from TRBV10-2 and TRBJ2-3; D gene uncertain. Germline-derived CDR1 and CDR2 are WSHSY and SAAADI. Between the trimmed V and J ends, which lost 4 bases and 0 bases, there was a span of 11 bases. The CDR3 loop spans 15 amino acids. The CDR3 sequence is CASSANSISTDTQYF. The CDR3 DNA is TGCGCCAGCAGTGCGAACAGTATTAGCACAGATACGCAGTATTTT.

The table lists this clonotype with many counts. The chain couples TRBV7-3 to TRBJ2-5; D unresolved. V lost 5 bases and J 3 bases, leaving 13 bases between the germline ends. The CDR3 is made up of 14 amino acids. Per the germline V gene, CDR1 is SGHTA and CDR2 is FQGTGA. CDR3 sequence reads: CASSPRASKETQYF. For the CDR3, the DNA is TGTGCCAGCAGCCCTAGGGCGAGTAAAGAGACCCAGTACTTC. Full variable domain (rest looked up from reference TRBV7-3 and TRBJ2-5): GAGVSQTPSNKVTEKGKYVELRCDPISGHTALYWYRQSLGQGPEFLIYFQGTGAADDSGLPNDRFFAVRPEGSVSTLKIQRTERGDSAVYLCASSPRASKETQYFGPGTRLLVL.